This paragraph reports one T cell receptor (beta chain). The sort gate was single viable CD3+CD4+CD8-CD45RO+ cells for memory CD4+ T cells. Donors' CMV status reflects serum IgG against pp150, pp28, p38, p52. After thawing, CD4+ T cells were positively selected. The CDR3 sequence is 12 residues long. The germline CDR1 and CDR2 sequences are GTSNPN and SVGIG (reference sequence). Between the trimmed V and J ends, which lost 3 bases and 4 bases, there was a span of 9 bases. The sample is drawn from a study of memory CD4+ T cells and cytomegalovirus serostatus. Study context: Of the healthy Belgian adults, 9 were CMV seropositive and 20 to 30 seronegative.

Original processing notes: Out-of-frame sequences were removed, leaving 2,204,828 distinct TCRbeta sequences. Clones were read by immunoSEQ multiplex PCR, and TCRdb kept only the in-frame ones, dropping some. V and J calls and clone size are as listed in that table; D and trimming were resolved from the DNA. The data hold 30,000 to 50,000 clones, with around 78% observed a single time. What was sequenced was memory CD4+ T cells from blood. The V call is TRBV30, the J call TRBJ1-1; possibly TRBD1 for D (6 bases). This receptor was identified in an adult in good health and CMV-seronegative. CDR3 sequence: CAWRRGVTEAFF. DNA of the CDR3: TGTGCCTGGAGAAGGGGGGTCACTGAAGCTTTCTTT.